Following are 15 T cell receptor beta chains from one sample sequenced in a study of T-cell memory formation after mild COVID-19. TCRdb used MiXCR to reprocess the 5' RACE reads, holding one entry per CDR3 protein. The sample holds some 180,000 distinct CDR3 sequences, 10% to 15% seen once. Specimen: PBMCs or a T cell subset sorted from them (not recorded which). The receptors shown here come from a man in his late teens or twenties who had mild COVID-19 (a few samples of this study predate the infection). Cell type and time point are not known.

This clonotype has ten or more counts. The gene calls are TRBV5-5 and TRBJ1-5; D gene ambiguous. This CDR3 region has 15 residues. The germline V gene encodes CDR1 SGHKS and CDR2 YYEKEE (reference sequence). The ends were cut back, 0 bases at V and 3 bases at J, with 10 bases in the middle. CDR3 protein: CASSLGADLNQPQHF. The CDR3 DNA is TGTGCCAGCAGCTTGGGGGCGGATCTCAATCAGCCCCAGCATTTT.

This clonotype was counted many times. This chain connects TRBV15 to TRBJ1-1; D is unresolved. CDR3 length: 14 residues. Trimming left V 0 bases short and J 0 bases short, with 5 bases between. Germline V gene data show CDR1 as LNHNV and CDR2 as YYDKDF (reference sequence). The CDR3 DNA is TGTGCCACCAGCAGAGAGGTAATGAACACTGAAGCTTTCTTT. Translating it yields CATSREVMNTEAFF.

This clonotype was observed a handful of times. Here the CDR3 DNA reads TGTGCCAGCAGCACCCGACTAGCGGGAGTTCAAGAGACCCAGTACTTC. It codes for CASSTRLAGVQETQYF. The chain links TRBV7-8 to TRBJ2-5; TRBD2 matches at 12 bases. CDR1 is SGHVS, CDR2 FQNEAQ, per germline. Trimming took 5 bases from V and 2 from J; bases not matched to a gene: 6. The CDR3 loop spans 16 amino acids.

The chain uses TRBV20-1 and TRBJ2-7; 8 bases map to TRBD2. Germline loops: CDR1 DFQATT, CDR2 SNEGSKA (reference sequence). V was clipped by 6 bases and J by 0 bases; unmatched bases: 4. The CDR3 is 13 residues long. This CDR3 reads CSAQRGSSYEQYV. The CDR3 DNA is TGCAGTGCCCAGCGGGGGAGCTCCTACGAGCAGTACGTC.

The genes are TRBV6-6 and TRBJ2-7; tentative D call: TRBD2 (6 bases). Trimming left V 6 bases short and J 0 bases short, with 12 bases between. CDR1 is MNHNY and CDR2 is SVGAGI in the germline V gene (reference sequence). There are 14 residues in the CDR3. The CDR3 is CASSWDGSSYEQYV. CDR3 bases: TGTGCCAGCAGCTGGGACGGGAGCTCCTACGAGCAGTACGTC.

This clonotype was seen only once. The gene calls are TRBV10-1 and TRBJ2-1, with 14 bases fitting TRBD2. J gave up 7 bases and V 5 bases, and 10 bases lay outside the gene matches. There are 17 residues in the CDR3. The germline V gene has CDR1 WNHNN and CDR2 SYGVQD (reference sequence). The CDR3 DNA reads TGCGCCAGCAGTCCCGCCCGACTAGCGGGGGGGAATAATGAGCAGTTCTTC. Protein product: CASSPARLAGGNNEQFF.

The CDR3 loop is CASSQDIRTESSYEQYF. The CDR3 DNA reads TGTGCCAGCAGCCAAGATATCCGGACCGAAAGCTCCTACGAGCAGTACTTC. The genes are TRBV4-2 and TRBJ2-7, with D uncertain. CDR1 and CDR2 from the germline V gene are LGHNA and YNFKEQ. V was cut by 0 bases and J by 0 bases, with 15 bases left in between. This CDR3 has 17 residues.

A few counts support this clonotype. The V gene is TRBV20-1, the J gene TRBJ2-5; 10 bases agree with TRBD2. Per the germline V gene, CDR1 is DFQATT and CDR2 is SNEGSKA (reference sequence). The V gene end was trimmed by 5 bases and the J gene end by 6 bases; junction bases not matched to a gene: 6. The CDR3 sequence is 13 residues long. The CDR3 region has the DNA TGCAGTGCTCCATTGACTAGCGGGCAGACCCAGTACTTC. The encoded protein is CSAPLTSGQTQYF.

The table lists this clonotype with a few counts. The rearrangement joins TRBV4-1 to TRBJ2-3; TRBD1 aligns across 9 bases. The germline V gene has CDR1 MGHRA and CDR2 YSYEKL. The CDR3 has 15 residues. The J segment lost 6 bases and the V segment lost 3 bases, leaving 7 bases of the junction unmatched. The CDR3 loop is CASSQSGQGGDTQYF. The CDR3 bases are TGCGCCAGCAGCCAGTCGGGACAGGGAGGGGATACGCAGTATTTT.

V is TRBV11-2 and J is TRBJ2-5, with D unclear. Trimming pared 0 bases from V and 4 bases from J, leaving 6 bases between. Germline V gene data show CDR1 as SGHAT and CDR2 as FQNNGV. The CDR3 extends over 13 amino acids. CDR3 protein: CASSLEFPETQYF. CDR3 nucleotide sequence: TGTGCCAGCAGCTTAGAATTTCCAGAGACCCAGTACTTC.

This clonotype appeared a few times. The rearrangement links TRBV6-2 or TRBV6-3 to TRBJ2-1, with 9 bases identical to TRBD2. V was pared by 5 bases and J by 9 bases, with 8 bases of the junction left unmatched. The CDR3 is made up of 14 amino acids. CDR1 and CDR2 (germline): MNHEY, SVGEGT. The CDR3, as DNA: TGTGCCAGCAGTCCGGGACTAGCTTCGACTGAGCAGTTCTTC. Amino acids: CASSPGLASTEQFF.

This clonotype was seen only a few times. The V gene is TRBV12-3 or TRBV12-4, the J gene TRBJ1-6; a possible D gene is TRBD1 (6 bases). Trimming cost V 2 bases and J 7 bases, with 6 bases left between them. This CDR3 spans 13 amino acids. The CDR3 DNA follows: TGTGCCAGCAGTTTACAGGGGAATTCACCCCTCCACTTT. As protein: CASSLQGNSPLHF.

This clonotype came up many times. J is TRBJ2-6 and V is TRBV12-3 or TRBV12-4; D not certain. There are 15 residues in the CDR3. Trimming cost V 3 bases and J 1 base, with 7 bases left between them. The CDR3 DNA reads TGTGCCAGCAGTTTCTTCCCGTCTGGGGCCAACGTCCTGACTTTC. Encoded protein: CASSFFPSGANVLTF.

This clonotype was seen more than once but under ten times. This rearrangement joins TRBV5-1 to TRBJ2-2; 7 bases match TRBD1. Trimming cost V 4 bases and J 4 bases; bases outside gene matches: 7. The CDR3 is made up of 15 amino acids. Germline V gives CDR1 SGHRS, CDR2 YFSETQ. The CDR3 region is CASSQGGRSTGELFF. CDR3 nucleotides: TGCGCCAGCAGCCAAGGGGGCAGGAGCACCGGGGAGCTGTTTTTT.

The chain uses TRBV11-2 and TRBJ2-7; no clear D gene. Per the germline V gene, CDR1 is SGHAT and CDR2 is FQNNGV. V was trimmed by 1 base and J by 5 bases, leaving 9 bases between them. This CDR3 region has 13 residues. The CDR3: CASSLGLDNEQYV. The CDR3 nucleotides read TGTGCCAGCAGCTTAGGCCTTGATAACGAGCAGTACGTC.